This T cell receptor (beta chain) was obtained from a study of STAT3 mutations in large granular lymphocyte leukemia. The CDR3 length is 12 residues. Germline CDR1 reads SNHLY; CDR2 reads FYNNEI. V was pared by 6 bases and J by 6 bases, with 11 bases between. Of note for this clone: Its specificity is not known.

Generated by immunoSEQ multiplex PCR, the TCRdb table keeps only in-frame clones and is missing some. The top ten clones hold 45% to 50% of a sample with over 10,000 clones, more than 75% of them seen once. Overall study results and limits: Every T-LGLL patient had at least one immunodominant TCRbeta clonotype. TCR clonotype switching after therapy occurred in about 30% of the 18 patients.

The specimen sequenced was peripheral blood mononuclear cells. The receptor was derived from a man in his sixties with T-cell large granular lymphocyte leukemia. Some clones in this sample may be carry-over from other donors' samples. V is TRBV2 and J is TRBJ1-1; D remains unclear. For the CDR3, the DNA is TGTGCCAGCAGGGTGGGCCTTTCTGAAGCTTTCTTT. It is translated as CASRVGLSEAFF.